These 9 T cell receptor beta chains were all obtained from the same sample, sequenced in a study of monozygotic twins with inflammatory bowel disease. TCRdb processed the 5' RACE reads again and assigns one entry to each CDR3 protein, with no DNA. This sample's table has some 150,000 distinct CDR3 sequences. Sequencing used blood. All receptors derive from a human donor with ulcerative colitis or Crohn's disease, or a healthy co-twin of an affected twin (not recorded which).

The chain combines TRBV27 with TRBJ2-2; TCRdb's D call, TRBD2, is unchecked because there is no DNA. The CDR3 loop spans 17 amino acids. CDR1 MNHEY and CDR2 SMNVEV come from the germline V gene (reference sequence). This CDR3 is CASSLLSAGGNTGELFF.

The chain employs TRBV5-1 and TRBJ2-1; no DNA is available, so the TRBD2 call from TCRdb remains unchecked. CDR3 length: 15 amino acids. Germline lookup yields CDR1 SGHRS and CDR2 YFSETQ. The CDR3 region is CASSSTGTSPYEQFF.

V and J are TRBV7-2 and TRBJ2-7. The V gene's germline CDR1 is SGHTA and CDR2 FQGNSA. This CDR3 spans 11 amino acids. CDR3 sequence reads: CASSLDHEQYF. The full variable domain, in which reference TRBV7-2 and TRBJ2-7 provide the parts outside the CDR3, is GAGVSQSPSNKVTEKGKDVELRCDPISGHTALYWYRQSLGQGLEFLIYFQGNSAPDKSGLPSDRFSAERTGGSVSTLTIQRTQQEDSAVYLCASSLDHEQYFGPGTRLTVT.

The chain employs TRBV12-3 or TRBV12-4 and TRBJ2-3. The CDR3 has 14 amino acids. The CDR3 sequence: CASSLKASLDTQYF.

CDR3 loop: CATSLGSGELFF. The chain carries TRBV10-3 and TRBJ2-2. CDR1 and CDR2 from the germline V gene are ENHRY and SYGVKD. The CDR3 is 12 amino acids.

The genes are TRBV5-5 and TRBJ1-3; with no DNA, the TCRdb D assignment of TRBD1 cannot be verified. The CDR3 runs to 16 residues. The V gene's germline CDR1 is SGHKS and CDR2 YYEKEE (reference sequence). The CDR3 region is CASIREPGTGGNTIYF.

The V gene is TRBV6-5, the J gene TRBJ1-1. Germline values: CDR1 MNHEY, CDR2 SVGAGI. CDR3 length equals 18 residues. The chain's CDR3 is CASSRRRARLGMNTEAFF.

The chain employs TRBV5-1 and TRBJ2-1; with no DNA, the TCRdb D assignment of TRBD2 cannot be verified. The CDR3 totals 19 residues. Germline V gene lookup returns CDR1 SGHRS and CDR2 YFSETQ. The CDR3 loop is CASSLPKSPGTSGRNEQFF.

This rearrangement joins TRBV19 to TRBJ2-3; the D gene TCRdb calls, TRBD2, cannot be checked with no DNA. CDR3 length: 18 residues. Germline CDR1 reads LNHDA; CDR2 reads SQIVND (reference sequence). CDR3 sequence: CASSITTGIAGVVDTQYF.